The sequence of this T cell receptor beta chain was determined in a study of PD-L1 blockade in urothelial cancer. Profiling relied on immunoSEQ multiplex PCR, and the TCRdb table lists in-frame clones only, not all of them. Of some 54,000 clones in the sample, around 82% were seen once. V was clipped by 3 bases and J by 3 bases, with 11 bases between them. The germline V gene has CDR1 SGHVS and CDR2 FQNEAQ. The CDR3 contains 14 residues. The chain has TRBV7-8 and TRBJ1-1, with a possible D match to TRBD1 (5 bases). The TCR comes from a man aged 35-49 years with urothelial cancer. The sample in question was PBMCs, obtained around atezolizumab (anti-PD-L1) treatment. The CDR3 DNA sequence: TGTGCCAGCAGCTTCGGGGGGTGGGACACTGAAGCTTTCTTT. It encodes CASSFGGWDTEAFF.